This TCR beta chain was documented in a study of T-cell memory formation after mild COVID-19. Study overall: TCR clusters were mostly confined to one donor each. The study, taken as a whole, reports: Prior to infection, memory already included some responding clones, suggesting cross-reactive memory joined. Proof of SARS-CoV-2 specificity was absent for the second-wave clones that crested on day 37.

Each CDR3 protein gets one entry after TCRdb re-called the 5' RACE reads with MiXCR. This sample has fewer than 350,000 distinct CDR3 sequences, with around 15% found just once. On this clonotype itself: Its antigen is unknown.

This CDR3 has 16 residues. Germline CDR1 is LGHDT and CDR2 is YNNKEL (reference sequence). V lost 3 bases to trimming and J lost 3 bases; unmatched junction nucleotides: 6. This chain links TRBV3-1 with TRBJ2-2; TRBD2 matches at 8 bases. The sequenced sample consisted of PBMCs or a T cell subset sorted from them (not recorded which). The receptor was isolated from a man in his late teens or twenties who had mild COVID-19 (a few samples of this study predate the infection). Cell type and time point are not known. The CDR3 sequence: CASSHFGGGYTGELFF. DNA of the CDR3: TGTGCCAGCAGCCACTTCGGCGGGGGGTACACCGGGGAGCTGTTTTTT.